The subject of this entry is one T cell receptor beta chain. The antigen is unknown. There are 14 residues in the CDR3. The V end lost 4 bases, the J end lost 9 bases, and 16 bases lay between the germline ends. Germline V gene lookup returns CDR1 LGHDT and CDR2 YNNKEL (reference sequence). Combined were second doses at about 4 or about 12 weeks. TCRdb keeps only in-frame clones here, not all; method: immunoSEQ multiplex PCR. Of just under 150,000 clones listed, approximately 89% are singletons. The data derive from a study of T cell responses to AZD1222 COVID-19 vaccine. Study conclusions and caveats: Every sample of the repertoires postdated the peak T cell response. Most donors were white British and more were female, and clonal diversity was possibly underestimated. The study reported that nearly half of spike-specific TCRs target unmutated variant regions.

This sequence was found in an adult who received the AZD1222 COVID-19 vaccine. The chain has TRBV3-1 (or the pseudogene TRBV3-2) and TRBJ2-1; D is unclear. Material: peripheral blood, obtained 28 days after the second AZD1222 dose. The CDR3 spells CASSRTMASLEQFF. The CDR3 DNA follows: TGTGCCAGCAGCCGCACCATGGCCTCCCTTGAGCAGTTCTTC.